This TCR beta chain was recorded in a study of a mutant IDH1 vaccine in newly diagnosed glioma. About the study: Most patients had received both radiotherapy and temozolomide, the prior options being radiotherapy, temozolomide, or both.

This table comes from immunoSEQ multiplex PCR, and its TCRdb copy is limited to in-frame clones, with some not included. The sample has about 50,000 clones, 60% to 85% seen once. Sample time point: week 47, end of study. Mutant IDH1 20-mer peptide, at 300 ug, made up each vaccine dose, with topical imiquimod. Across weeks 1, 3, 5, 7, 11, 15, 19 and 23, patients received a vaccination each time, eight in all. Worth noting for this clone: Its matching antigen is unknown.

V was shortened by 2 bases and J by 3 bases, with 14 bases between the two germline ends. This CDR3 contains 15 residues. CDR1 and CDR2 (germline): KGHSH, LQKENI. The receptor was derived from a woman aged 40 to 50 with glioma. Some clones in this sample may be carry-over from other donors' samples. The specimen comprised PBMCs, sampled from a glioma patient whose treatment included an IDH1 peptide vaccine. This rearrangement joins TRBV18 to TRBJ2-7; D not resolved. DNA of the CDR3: TGTGCCAGCTCACCAGGTGACCGGAAGGTCTACGAGCAGTACTTC. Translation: CASSPGDRKVYEQYF.